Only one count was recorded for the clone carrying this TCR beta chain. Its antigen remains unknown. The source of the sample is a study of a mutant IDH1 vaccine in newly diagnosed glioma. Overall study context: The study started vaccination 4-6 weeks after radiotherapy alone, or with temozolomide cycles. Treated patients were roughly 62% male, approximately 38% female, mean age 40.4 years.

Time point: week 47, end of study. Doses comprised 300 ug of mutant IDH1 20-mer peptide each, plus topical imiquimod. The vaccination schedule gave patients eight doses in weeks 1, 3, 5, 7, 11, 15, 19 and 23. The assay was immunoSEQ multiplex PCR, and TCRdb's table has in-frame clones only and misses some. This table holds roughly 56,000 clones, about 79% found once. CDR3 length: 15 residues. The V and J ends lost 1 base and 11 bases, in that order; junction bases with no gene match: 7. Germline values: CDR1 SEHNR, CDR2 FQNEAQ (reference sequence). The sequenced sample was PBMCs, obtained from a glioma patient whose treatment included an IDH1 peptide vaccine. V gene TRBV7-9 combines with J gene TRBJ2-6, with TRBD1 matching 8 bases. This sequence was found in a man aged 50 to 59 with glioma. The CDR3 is CASSLGRGQAHVLTF. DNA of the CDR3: TGTGCCAGCAGCTTAGGGAGGGGACAGGCGCACGTCCTGACTTTC.